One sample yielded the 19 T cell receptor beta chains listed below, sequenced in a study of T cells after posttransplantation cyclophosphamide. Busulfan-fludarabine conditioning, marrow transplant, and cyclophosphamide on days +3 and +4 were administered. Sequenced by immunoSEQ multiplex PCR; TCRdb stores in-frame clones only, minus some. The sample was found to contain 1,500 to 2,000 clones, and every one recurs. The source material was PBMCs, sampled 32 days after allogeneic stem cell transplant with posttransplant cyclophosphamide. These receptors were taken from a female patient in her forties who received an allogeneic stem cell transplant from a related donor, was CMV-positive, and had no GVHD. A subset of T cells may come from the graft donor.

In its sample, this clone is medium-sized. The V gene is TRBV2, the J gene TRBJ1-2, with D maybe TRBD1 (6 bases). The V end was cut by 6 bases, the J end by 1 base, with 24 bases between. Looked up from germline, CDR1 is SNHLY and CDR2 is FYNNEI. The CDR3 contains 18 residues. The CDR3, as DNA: TGTGCCAGCAGATACAGGGTGATCACCCTCGGATTTAACTATGGCTACACCTTC. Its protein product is CASRYRVITLGFNYGYTF.

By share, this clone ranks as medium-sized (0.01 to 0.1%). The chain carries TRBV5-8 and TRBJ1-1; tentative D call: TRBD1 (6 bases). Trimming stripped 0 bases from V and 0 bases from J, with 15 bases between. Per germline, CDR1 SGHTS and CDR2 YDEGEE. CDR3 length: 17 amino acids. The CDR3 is CASSLGQGILLNTEAFF. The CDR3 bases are TGTGCCAGCAGCTTGGGTCAGGGGATTCTCTTGAACACTGAAGCTTTCTTT.

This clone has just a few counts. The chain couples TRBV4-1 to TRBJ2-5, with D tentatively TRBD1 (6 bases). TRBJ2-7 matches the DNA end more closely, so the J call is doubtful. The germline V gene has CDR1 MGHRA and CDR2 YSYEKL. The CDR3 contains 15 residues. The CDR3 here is CASSPWGPYYYEQYF. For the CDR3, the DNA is TGCGCCAGCAGCCCTTGGGGGCCCTACTACTACGAGCAGTACTTC.

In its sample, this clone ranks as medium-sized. In nucleotides, the CDR3 is TGTGCCAGTAGTACAAACTCCTACGAGCAGTACTTC. It codes for CASSTNSYEQYF. The V call is TRBV19, the J call TRBJ2-7; D gene ambiguous. The V gene's germline CDR1 is LNHDA and CDR2 SQIVND (reference sequence). The CDR3 is 12 amino acids. V gave up 4 bases and J gave up 0 bases, with 4 bases separating them.

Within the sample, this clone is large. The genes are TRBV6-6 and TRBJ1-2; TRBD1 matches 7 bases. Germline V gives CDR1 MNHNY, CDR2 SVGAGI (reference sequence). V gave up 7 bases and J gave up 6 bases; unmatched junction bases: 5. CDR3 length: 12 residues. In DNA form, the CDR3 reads TGTGCCAGCACGGGACAGTTGGATGGCTACACCTTC. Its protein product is CASTGQLDGYTF.

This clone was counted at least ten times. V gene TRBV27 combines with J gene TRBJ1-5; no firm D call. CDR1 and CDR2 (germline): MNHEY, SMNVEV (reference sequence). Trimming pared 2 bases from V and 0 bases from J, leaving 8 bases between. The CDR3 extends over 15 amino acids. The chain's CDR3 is CASSLIDYSNQPQHF. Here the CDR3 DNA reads TGTGCCAGCAGTTTAATAGATTATAGCAATCAGCCCCAGCATTTT.

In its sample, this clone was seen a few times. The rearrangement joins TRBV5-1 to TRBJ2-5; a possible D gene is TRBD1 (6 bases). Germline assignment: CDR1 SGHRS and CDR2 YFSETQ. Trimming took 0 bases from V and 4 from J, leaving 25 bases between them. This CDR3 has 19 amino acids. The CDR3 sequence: CASSLELPNGIVGGETQYF. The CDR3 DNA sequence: TGCGCCAGCAGCTTGGAACTCCCCAACGGGATAGTAGGGGGAGAGACCCAGTACTTC.

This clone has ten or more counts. CDR3 amino acids: CASSLSARGTPEAFF. The CDR3 DNA reads TGTGCCAGCAGTTTATCGGCCAGGGGGACTCCTGAAGCTTTCTTT. The chain uses TRBV27 and TRBJ1-1; the match to TRBD1 covers 7 bases. Germline V CDR1 and CDR2: MNHEY, SMNVEV (reference sequence). CDR3 length equals 15 residues. V was clipped by 0 bases and J by 6 bases; unmatched bases: 7.

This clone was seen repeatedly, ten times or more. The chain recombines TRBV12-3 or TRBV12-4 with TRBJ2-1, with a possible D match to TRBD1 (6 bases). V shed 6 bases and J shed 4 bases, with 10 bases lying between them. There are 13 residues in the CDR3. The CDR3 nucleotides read TGTGCCAGCAGCCTGGACAGTTACAATGAGCAGTTCTTC. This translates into CASSLDSYNEQFF.

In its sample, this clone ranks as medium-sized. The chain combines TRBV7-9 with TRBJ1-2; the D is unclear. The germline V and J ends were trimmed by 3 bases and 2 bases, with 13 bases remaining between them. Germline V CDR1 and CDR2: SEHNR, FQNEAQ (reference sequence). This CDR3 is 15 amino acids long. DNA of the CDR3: TGTGCCAGCAGCTTTTCGGCGGTGCTGAACTATGGCTACACCTTC. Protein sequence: CASSFSAVLNYGYTF.

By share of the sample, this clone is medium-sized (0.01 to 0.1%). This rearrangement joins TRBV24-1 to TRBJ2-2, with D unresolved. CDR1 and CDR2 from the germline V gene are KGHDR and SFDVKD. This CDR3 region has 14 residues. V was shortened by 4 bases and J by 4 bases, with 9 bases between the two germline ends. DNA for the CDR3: TGTGCCACCAGTGAAGGGCAGTTCACCGGGGAGCTGTTTTTT. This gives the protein CATSEGQFTGELFF.

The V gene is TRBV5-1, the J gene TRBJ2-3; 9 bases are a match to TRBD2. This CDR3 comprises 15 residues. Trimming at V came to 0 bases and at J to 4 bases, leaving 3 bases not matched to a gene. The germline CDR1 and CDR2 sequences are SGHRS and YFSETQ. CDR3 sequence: CASSLVGGGADTQYF. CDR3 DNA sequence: TGCGCCAGCAGCTTGGTCGGCGGGGGGGCAGATACGCAGTATTTT. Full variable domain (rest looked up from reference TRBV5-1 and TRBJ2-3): KAGVTQTPRYLIKTRGQQVTLSCSPISGHRSVSWYQQTPGQGLQFLFEYFSETQRNKGNFPGRFSGRQFSNSRSEMNVSTLELGDSALYLCASSLVGGGADTQYFGPGTRLTVL.

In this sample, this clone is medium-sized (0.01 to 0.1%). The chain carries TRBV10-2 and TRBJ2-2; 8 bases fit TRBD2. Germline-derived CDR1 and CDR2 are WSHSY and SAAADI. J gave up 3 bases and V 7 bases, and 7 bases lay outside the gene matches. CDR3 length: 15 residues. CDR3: CASKSGGPYTGELFF. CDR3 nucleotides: TGCGCCAGCAAATCGGGGGGGCCCTACACCGGGGAGCTGTTTTTT.

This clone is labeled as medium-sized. The CDR3 loop is CASSSVAGGYNEQFF. DNA of the CDR3: TGTGCCAGCAGCTCCGTAGCGGGGGGCTACAATGAGCAGTTCTTC. The chain employs TRBV11-2 and TRBJ2-1, with 10 bases aligning to TRBD2. The germline V gene has CDR1 SGHAT and CDR2 FQNNGV. This CDR3 region has 15 residues. Losses at the gene ends were 4 bases for V and 3 bases for J; bases not matched to a gene: 3. Drawing the rest from reference TRBV11-2 and TRBJ2-1, the complete variable domain is EAGVAQSPRYKIIEKRQSVAFWCNPISGHATLYWYQQILGQGPKLLIQFQNNGVVDDSQLPKDRFSAERLKGVDSTLKIQPAKLEDSAVYLCASSSVAGGYNEQFFGPGTRLTVL.

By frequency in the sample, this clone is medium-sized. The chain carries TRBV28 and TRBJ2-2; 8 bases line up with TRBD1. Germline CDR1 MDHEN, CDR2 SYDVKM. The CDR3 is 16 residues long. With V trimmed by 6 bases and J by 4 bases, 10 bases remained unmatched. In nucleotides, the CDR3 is TGTGCCAGCAGGGACAGGGCCAGCCCCCGCACCGGGGAGCTGTTTTTT. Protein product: CASRDRASPRTGELFF.

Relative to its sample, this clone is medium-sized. The CDR3 bases are TGTGCCAGCAGTGAAGGCCAGGGGTTATGGGGCTACACCTTC. This encodes CASSEGQGLWGYTF. This chain uses TRBV6-1 with TRBJ1-2; weak D call: TRBD1 (6 bases). This CDR3 has 14 amino acids. Per germline, CDR1 MNHNS and CDR2 SASEGT. The germline V and J ends were trimmed by 1 base and 8 bases, with 14 bases remaining between them.

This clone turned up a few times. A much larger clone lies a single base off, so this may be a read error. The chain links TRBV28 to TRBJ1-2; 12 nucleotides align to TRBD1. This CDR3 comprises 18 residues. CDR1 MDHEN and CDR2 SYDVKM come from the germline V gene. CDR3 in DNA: TGTGCCAGCAGTCCGAGTGGCGGGACAGGGGGCGCAGGCTATCGCTACACCTTC. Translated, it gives CASSPSGGTGGAGYRYTF.

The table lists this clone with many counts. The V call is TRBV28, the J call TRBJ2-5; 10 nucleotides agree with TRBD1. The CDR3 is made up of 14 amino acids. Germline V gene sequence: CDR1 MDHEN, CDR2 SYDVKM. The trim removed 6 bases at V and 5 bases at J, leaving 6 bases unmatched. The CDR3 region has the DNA TGTGCCAGCAGGGCGACAGGGGGCAGGGAGACCCAGTACTTC. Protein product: CASRATGGRETQYF.

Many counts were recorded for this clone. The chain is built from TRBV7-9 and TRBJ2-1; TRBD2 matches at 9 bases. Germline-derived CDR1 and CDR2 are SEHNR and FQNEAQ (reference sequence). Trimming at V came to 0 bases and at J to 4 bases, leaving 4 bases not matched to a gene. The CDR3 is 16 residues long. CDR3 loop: CASSLALAGGYNEQFF. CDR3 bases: TGTGCCAGCAGCTTAGCGCTCGCGGGGGGGTACAATGAGCAGTTCTTC. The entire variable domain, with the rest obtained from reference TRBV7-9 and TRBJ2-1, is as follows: DTGVSQNPRHKITKRGQNVTFRCDPISEHNRLYWYRQTLGQGPEFLTYFQNEAQLEKSRLLSDRFSAERPKGSFSTLEIQRTEQGDSAMYLCASSLALAGGYNEQFFGPGTRLTVL.